This is a list of T cell receptor beta chains from one sample in a study of response to subunit inactivated influenza vaccine. TCRdb redid the calling of the RT-PCR reads with MiXCR, one entry per CDR3 protein. The sample yields about 780,000 distinct CDR3 sequences, about 18% seen once. This material consisted of PBMCs from blood, taken 5 days after vaccination. These receptors all come from a man between 45 and 60 years old who received an inactivated influenza vaccine. The CDR3 runs from the conserved cysteine through the conserved F or W. D genes are given only for firm matches. The size field is filled for only some rows; it gives once, few, many or a size class.

J gene,clone size,D gene,V gene,CDR3 protein,CDR3 DNA
TRBJ1-6,-,-,TRBV15,CATSPDRNLNSPLHF,TGTGCCACCAGCCCAGACCGGAACCTAAATTCACCCCTCCACTTT
TRBJ1-6,-,TRBD1,TRBV12-3/TRBV12-4,CASSPTGINSPLHF,TGTGCCAGCAGTCCGACAGGGATAAATTCACCCCTCCACTTT
TRBJ2-6,-,-,TRBV4-3,CASSQDLSGTGANVLTF,TGCGCCAGCAGCCAAGATCTATCAGGGACCGGGGCCAACGTCCTGACTTTC
TRBJ2-7,-,-,TRBV12-3/TRBV12-4,CASSLTQGVGYF,TGTGCCAGCAGTTTAACCCAGGGAGTCGGGTACTTC
TRBJ2-5,few,TRBD2,TRBV9,CASSVVGTIQETQYF,TGTGCCAGCAGCGTAGTTGGGACTATCCAAGAGACCCAGTACTTC
TRBJ1-1,-,-,TRBV28,CASSPSLGEAFF,TGTGCCAGCAGTCCCTCCTTAGGTGAAGCTTTCTTT
TRBJ2-1,-,-,TRBV7-9,CASSLVVGGVYNEQFF,TGTGCCAGCAGCTTAGTCGTGGGAGGTGTCTACAATGAGCAGTTCTTC
TRBJ2-7,few,-,TRBV7-9,CASSRSWGYEQYF,TGTGCCAGCAGCCGTTCGTGGGGCTACGAGCAGTACTTC
TRBJ1-6,-,TRBD1,TRBV5-1,CASSLTGTGYNSPLHF,TGCGCCAGCAGCTTAACCGGGACAGGCTATAATTCACCCCTCCACTTT
TRBJ2-3,few,TRBD1,TRBV6-2/TRBV6-3,CASSLTGWADTQYF,TGTGCCAGCAGTTTGACAGGGTGGGCGGATACGCAGTATTTT
TRBJ1-1,-,-,TRBV10-3,CAIRPRPDTEAFF,TGTGCCATCAGGCCGCGGCCGGACACTGAAGCTTTCTTT
TRBJ1-4,few,-,TRBV29-1,CSVRRAGQGNEKLFF,TGCAGCGTTCGGCGCGCGGGGCAGGGCAATGAAAAACTGTTTTTT
TRBJ2-6,few,-,TRBV6-2/TRBV6-3,CAHQGSGANVLTF,TGTGCCCACCAGGGGTCTGGGGCCAACGTCCTGACTTTC
TRBJ1-1,-,TRBD1,TRBV10-1,CASSGRTGDLNTEAFF,TGCGCCAGCAGTGGACGGACAGGCGATCTGAACACTGAAGCTTTCTTT
TRBJ1-2,many,-,TRBV29-1,CSVEGVERAGGYTF,TGCAGCGTTGAAGGAGTGGAGCGGGCGGGTGGCTACACCTTC
TRBJ2-3,-,-,TRBV4-3,CASSQDRDFTDTQYF,TGCGCCAGCAGCCAAGACCGGGACTTCACAGATACGCAGTATTTT
TRBJ2-3,few,-,TRBV5-1,CASSLRGWDGTQYF,TGCGCCAGCAGCTTGCGGGGGTGGGACGGTACGCAGTATTTT
TRBJ2-7,many,TRBD2,TRBV12-3/TRBV12-4,CASSLSGGRSYEQYF,TGTGCCAGCAGCCTCTCGGGCGGGAGATCCTACGAGCAGTACTTC
TRBJ2-3,few,TRBD2,TRBV7-2,CASSVSGGISTDTQYF,TGTGCCAGCAGCGTTAGCGGGGGAATTAGCACAGATACGCAGTATTTT
TRBJ1-2,-,-,TRBV11-1,CASSSSRENYGYTF,TGTGCCAGCAGCTCAAGCCGGGAGAACTATGGCTACACCTTC
TRBJ2-1,-,TRBD1,TRBV5-1,CASSFGTITGDEQFF,TGCGCCAGCAGCTTTGGAACGATAACAGGGGATGAGCAGTTCTTC
TRBJ1-2,-,-,TRBV11-2,CASSLAGDRNYGYTF,TGTGCCAGCAGCTTAGCAGGTGATAGGAACTATGGCTACACCTTC
TRBJ2-1,few,-,TRBV11-2,CASSFEGGPYNEQFF,TGTGCCAGCAGCTTTGAGGGGGGGCCCTACAATGAGCAGTTCTTC
TRBJ2-7,-,-,TRBV2,CASSAKQYEQYF,TGTGCCAGCAGTGCGAAGCAGTACGAGCAGTACTTC
TRBJ2-1,-,-,TRBV24-1,CATSDATGGTYNEQFF,TGTGCCACCAGTGATGCCACTGGGGGTACCTACAATGAGCAGTTCTTC
TRBJ2-7,-,-,TRBV19,CASRQAGGGYEQYF,TGTGCCAGTAGGCAGGCGGGTGGTGGATACGAGCAGTACTTC
TRBJ2-7,few,TRBD2,TRBV29-1,CSVEVREVLYEQYF,TGCAGCGTTGAAGTGCGGGAGGTTCTCTACGAGCAGTACTTC
TRBJ2-1,few,-,TRBV20-1,CSAPGYGVGEQFF,TGCAGTGCTCCGGGTTATGGGGTCGGTGAGCAGTTCTTC
TRBJ1-2,few,TRBD1,TRBV20-1,CSAVPLQGNYGYTF,TGCAGTGCTGTACCCTTACAGGGGAACTATGGCTACACCTTC
TRBJ2-5,many,TRBD2,TRBV29-1,CSGGGESGTQTQYF,TGCAGCGGTGGAGGGGAGAGCGGGACGCAGACCCAGTACTTC
TRBJ2-1,few,TRBD2,TRBV5-1,CASSGGEGLTYNEQFF,TGCGCCAGCAGCGGGGGAGAGGGACTAACCTACAATGAGCAGTTCTTC
TRBJ1-5,-,-,TRBV28,CASREGYQPQHF,TGTGCCAGCAGAGAAGGGTATCAGCCCCAGCATTTT
TRBJ2-7,many,-,TRBV20-1,CSARGQAGATYEQYF,TGCAGTGCTAGAGGACAAGCGGGTGCGACCTACGAGCAGTACTTC
TRBJ1-2,-,-,TRBV5-1,CASSLVSGQGHVRNYGYTF,TGCGCCAGCAGCTTGGTATCTGGGCAGGGGCACGTAAGGAACTATGGCTACACCTTC
TRBJ1-2,few,-,TRBV20-1,CSAMGRGNYGYTF,TGCAGTGCTATGGGGCGAGGGAACTATGGCTACACCTTC
TRBJ2-3,few,-,TRBV7-9,CASSPGATSTDTQYF,TGTGCCAGCAGCCCTGGGGCGACTAGCACAGATACGCAGTATTTT
TRBJ2-3,many,-,TRBV29-1,CSATEPGGGTDTQYF,TGCAGCGCCACGGAACCGGGTGGAGGCACAGATACGCAGTATTTT
TRBJ2-7,few,TRBD2,TRBV11-1,CASSSTPPTSGVSYEQYF,TGTGCCAGCAGCTCTACCCCCCCGACTAGCGGGGTCTCCTACGAGCAGTACTTC
TRBJ2-5,few,TRBD1,TRBV20-1,CSASATGLETQYF,TGCAGTGCTAGCGCGACAGGGCTAGAGACCCAGTACTTC
TRBJ2-7,few,-,TRBV7-9,CASSPFSRGGYEQYF,TGTGCCAGCAGCCCGTTTAGCAGGGGTGGTTACGAGCAGTACTTC